A single sample is the source of the 27 T cell receptor beta chains below, sequenced in a study of cytomegalovirus exposure and HLA in healthy donors. PCR primers comprised 60 Vbeta and 13 Jbeta primers. Some clones are missing from TCRdb's copy, which holds only in-frame ones; the method was immunoSEQ multiplex PCR. The data contain about 120,000 clones, under 80% of them seen just once; the ten biggest clones take up 25% to 35%. The sample taken for sequencing was PBMCs. The receptors derive from a man in his sixties in good health and CMV-seropositive.

The chain employs TRBV5-1 and TRBJ1-4, with D perhaps matching TRBD1 (6 bases). Germline assignment: CDR1 SGHRS and CDR2 YFSETQ. Trimming removed 4 bases from V and 0 bases from J, with 19 bases in between. There are 18 residues in the CDR3. In DNA, the CDR3 is TGCGCCAGCAGCATTAAACAGGGTAATATCGCAACTAATGAAAAACTGTTTTTT. Encoded protein: CASSIKQGNIATNEKLFF.

The genes are TRBV6-5 and TRBJ1-1, with 7 bases fitting TRBD1. Germline CDR1 reads MNHEY; CDR2 reads SVGAGI. This CDR3 comprises 14 residues. J lost 0 bases, V lost 5 bases, and 3 bases had no gene match. CDR3 DNA sequence: TGTGCCAGCAGTATACAGGGGTTGAACACTGAAGCTTTCTTT. It translates to CASSIQGLNTEAFF.

This clone came up once. The V gene is TRBV5-1, the J gene TRBJ2-7; 9 nucleotides match TRBD1. Looked up from germline, CDR1 is SGHRS and CDR2 is YFSETQ. J gave up 3 bases and V 5 bases, and 3 bases lay outside the gene matches. The CDR3 extends over 13 amino acids. CDR3 coding DNA: TGCGCCAGCAGGCGGGACAGGGACTACGAGCAGTACTTC. As protein: CASRRDRDYEQYF.

This clone was seen only once. The J gene is TRBJ2-7, the V gene TRBV7-2; D not resolved. V was pared by 2 bases and J by 4 bases, with 9 bases between. This CDR3 spans 13 amino acids. The germline gives CDR1 SGHTA, CDR2 FQGNSA. CDR3 bases: TGTGCCAGCAGCTTATACCAGGAATACGAGCAGTACTTC. Protein sequence: CASSLYQEYEQYF. Full variable domain (rest looked up from reference TRBV7-2 and TRBJ2-7): GAGVSQSPSNKVTEKGKDVELRCDPISGHTALYWYRQSLGQGLEFLIYFQGNSAPDKSGLPSDRFSAERTGGSVSTLTIQRTQQEDSAVYLCASSLYQEYEQYFGPGTRLTVT.

This clone showed up just once. The chain carries TRBV28 and TRBJ2-2, with a tentative D call TRBD1 (6 bases). V lost 6 bases to trimming and J lost 4 bases, with 12 bases between them. The CDR3 length is 14 residues. Germline assignment: CDR1 MDHEN and CDR2 SYDVKM. CDR3 residues: CASRNRAGTGELFF. CDR3 nucleotides: TGTGCCAGCAGAAACAGGGCGGGCACCGGGGAGCTGTTTTTT.

There are a few counts of this clone. The chain uses TRBV7-2 and TRBJ1-1; 8 nucleotides agree with TRBD1. This CDR3 comprises 15 residues. The J segment lost 4 bases and the V segment lost 3 bases, leaving 7 bases of the junction unmatched. Germline values: CDR1 SGHTA, CDR2 FQGNSA. The DNA for the CDR3 is TGTGCCAGCAGCTTTGGCCTTGACAGGGGCACTGAAGCTTTCTTT. Its protein is CASSFGLDRGTEAFF.

This chain connects TRBV30 to TRBJ1-1; D uncertain. Germline V gene data show CDR1 as GTSNPN and CDR2 as SVGIG (reference sequence). The CDR3 is made up of 12 amino acids. V shed 1 base and J shed 3 bases, with 6 bases lying between them. This CDR3 reads CAWSGGDTEAFF. The CDR3 coding sequence is TGTGCCTGGAGTGGGGGAGACACTGAAGCTTTCTTT.

V is TRBV5-4 and J is TRBJ2-5, with 10 positions matching TRBD1. Germline V gene lookup returns CDR1 SGHNT and CDR2 YYREEE (reference sequence). V shed 0 bases and J 2 bases; nucleotides not matched to a gene: 1. CDR3 length: 15 amino acids. CDR3 coding DNA: TGTGCCAGCAGCTTGGGACAGGGGGCTCAAGAGACCCAGTACTTC. This sequence encodes CASSLGQGAQETQYF.

The chain uses TRBV5-1 and TRBJ1-2; D gene uncertain. This CDR3 region has 13 residues. V shed 2 bases and J shed 6 bases, with 11 bases lying between them. Germline loops: CDR1 SGHRS, CDR2 YFSETQ. The CDR3 here is CASSLIAGDGYTF. In DNA, the CDR3 is TGCGCCAGCAGCTTAATTGCGGGTGATGGCTACACCTTC.

The chain uses TRBV18 and TRBJ2-7; 8 nucleotides align to TRBD1. There are 14 residues in the CDR3. The V and J ends lost 4 bases and 2 bases, in that order; junction bases with no gene match: 4. Germline V lookup: CDR1 KGHSH, CDR2 LQKENI. The CDR3, as DNA: TGTGCCAGCTCACGCGGACAGGGCGCCTACGAGCAGTACTTC. Amino acids: CASSRGQGAYEQYF.

The chain joins TRBV11-2 to TRBJ1-1; D is perhaps TRBD1 (5 bases). There are 14 residues in the CDR3. V lost 5 bases, J lost 3 bases, and 13 bases lay in between. Per germline, CDR1 SGHAT and CDR2 FQNNGV. The DNA for the CDR3 is TGTGCCAGCAGCCCAATTAGGGACTACACTGAAGCTTTCTTT. It translates to CASSPIRDYTEAFF.

This chain uses TRBV27 with TRBJ1-5; D is undetermined. Germline V lookup: CDR1 MNHEY, CDR2 SMNVEV (reference sequence). Trimming pared 5 bases from V and 5 bases from J, leaving 10 bases between. CDR3 length equals 13 residues. The CDR3 nucleotides are TGTGCCAGCAGTGAACGAGGTCATCAGCCCCAGCATTTT. Protein product: CASSERGHQPQHF.

The J gene is TRBJ2-1, the V gene TRBV19, with TRBD2 as a possible D gene (6 bases). The CDR3 totals 14 residues. V lost 3 bases to trimming and J lost 5 bases, with 11 bases between them. Germline V gene sequence: CDR1 LNHDA, CDR2 SQIVND (reference sequence). The CDR3 loop reads CASSIPGRNNEQFF. The CDR3 region has the DNA TGTGCCAGTAGTATCCCCGGGAGAAACAATGAGCAGTTCTTC.

The rearrangement links TRBV30 to TRBJ2-3, with 11 positions matching TRBD2. Germline CDR1 GTSNPN, CDR2 SVGIG (reference sequence). The V segment lost 3 bases and the J segment 6 bases; nucleotides outside the gene matches: 8. CDR3 size: 15 residues. As DNA, the CDR3 is TGTGCCTGGAGCTTGGGACTAGCGGCGAGGGATACGCAGTATTTT. Its translation is CAWSLGLAARDTQYF.

This chain connects TRBV27 to TRBJ1-2; 8 bases line up with TRBD1. V was pared by 5 bases and J by 4 bases, with 6 bases of the junction left unmatched. Germline CDR1 and CDR2: MNHEY and SMNVEV (reference sequence). There are 14 residues in the CDR3. The CDR3 coding sequence is TGTGCCAGCAGTCCGGGACAGGCGTCCTATGGCTACACCTTC. Residues: CASSPGQASYGYTF.

The chain combines TRBV5-1 with TRBJ1-1; TRBD1 might be the D (6 bases). The CDR3 contains 13 residues. Germline lookup yields CDR1 SGHRS and CDR2 YFSETQ. V dropped 2 bases and J dropped 5 bases, with 10 bases sitting between them. CDR3 protein: CASSFTGQTEAFF. The DNA for the CDR3 is TGCGCCAGCAGCTTTACCGGACAGACTGAAGCTTTCTTT.

This sequence joins TRBV28 and TRBJ1-2; TRBD1 matches at 7 bases. Germline loops: CDR1 MDHEN, CDR2 SYDVKM. The J segment lost 5 bases and the V segment lost 6 bases, leaving 6 bases of the junction unmatched. The CDR3 runs 13 residues. For the CDR3, the DNA is TGTGCCAGCAGGGGACAGCTAAGATATGGCTACACCTTC. Residues: CASRGQLRYGYTF.

This chain uses TRBV10-1 with TRBJ2-3, with TRBD2 identical over 7 bases. The germline gives CDR1 WNHNN, CDR2 SYGVQD (reference sequence). V lost 4 bases and J lost 3; bases outside the gene matches: 7. The CDR3 has 15 amino acids. DNA for the CDR3: TGCGCCAGCAGTGGGGCGGGGGTGCCGACAGATACGCAGTATTTT. Residues: CASSGAGVPTDTQYF.

There are many counts of this clone. The chain has TRBV10-2 and TRBJ2-1; TRBD2 matches at 9 bases. The germline V gene encodes CDR1 WSHSY and CDR2 SAAADI. The ends lost 4 bases at V and 7 bases at J; junction bases unmatched: 2. The CDR3 extends over 13 amino acids. Written as DNA, the CDR3 is TGCGCCAGCAGTGGGACTAGCGCTAATGAGCAGTTCTTC. This sequence encodes CASSGTSANEQFF.

The table lists this clone with a few counts. The chain has TRBV5-6 and TRBJ2-1; 8 bases align to TRBD1. The V and J ends lost 2 bases and 7 bases, in that order; junction bases with no gene match: 5. CDR3 length: 14 residues. Per the germline V gene, CDR1 is SGHDT and CDR2 is YYEEEE. CDR3 bases: TGTGCCAGCAGCTTCCCACAGGGGGGAAATGAGCAGTTCTTC. Protein sequence: CASSFPQGGNEQFF. Based on the CDR3 plus reference TRBV5-6 and TRBJ2-1, the full variable domain is DAGVTQSPTHLIKTRGQQVTLRCSPKSGHDTVSWYQQALGQGPQFIFQYYEEEERQRGNFPDRFSGHQFPNYSSELNVNALLLGDSALYLCASSFPQGGNEQFFGPGTRLTVL.

The count of this clone is one. The same CDR3 is also encoded by other DNA sequences in this sample. The chain is built from TRBV7-9 and TRBJ1-1, with D possibly being TRBD1 (5 bases). The V end lost 5 bases, the J end lost 1 base, and 8 bases lay between the germline ends. From germline, CDR1 is SEHNR and CDR2 FQNEAQ (reference sequence). The CDR3 extends over 13 amino acids. Here the CDR3 DNA reads TGTGCCAGCAGCCTCGGACAGAACACTGAAGCTTTCTTT. It is translated as CASSLGQNTEAFF. Full variable domain (remainder filled in from reference TRBV7-9 and TRBJ1-1): DTGVSQNPRHKITKRGQNVTFRCDPISEHNRLYWYRQTLGQGPEFLTYFQNEAQLEKSRLLSDRFSAERPKGSFSTLEIQRTEQGDSAMYLCASSLGQNTEAFFGQGTRLTVV.

The chain uses TRBV25-1 and TRBJ2-1; TRBD1 aligns across 9 bases. The germline V gene encodes CDR1 MGHDK and CDR2 SYGVNS. The CDR3 covers 11 residues. With 7 bases clipped from V and 10 bases from J, the junction kept 2 bases outside the gene matches. The CDR3 DNA reads as TGTGCCAGCACCACAGGGGGCGAGCAGTTCTTC. As protein: CASTTGGEQFF.

This sequence joins TRBV2 and TRBJ1-4; tentatively, D is TRBD1 (6 bases). CDR1 is SNHLY, CDR2 FYNNEI, per germline. The V end lost 5 bases, the J end lost 5 bases, and 15 bases lay between the germline ends. The CDR3 sequence is 15 residues long. CDR3 bases: TGTGCCAGCAGTCTTTCCAGGGGCGTAAATGAAAAACTGTTTTTT. Amino acid sequence: CASSLSRGVNEKLFF.

V and J are TRBV9 and TRBJ1-2; D may be TRBD1 (6 bases). The germline CDR1 and CDR2 sequences are SGDLS and YYNGEE. The CDR3 loop spans 16 amino acids. The germline V and J ends were trimmed by 0 bases and 4 bases, with 16 bases remaining between them. DNA for the CDR3: TGTGCCAGCAGCGTAGATGGTCGGCAGGGGATCTATGGCTACACCTTC. Amino acids: CASSVDGRQGIYGYTF.

The V gene is TRBV27, the J gene TRBJ2-2; D uncertain. This CDR3 region has 15 residues. Per germline, CDR1 MNHEY and CDR2 SMNVEV (reference sequence). V was shortened by 0 bases and J by 4 bases, with 9 bases between the two germline ends. Written as DNA, the CDR3 is TGTGCCAGCAGTTTATCGAGGCAGATCACCGGGGAGCTGTTTTTT. It specifies CASSLSRQITGELFF.

The chain uses TRBV4-2 and TRBJ2-5; 7 nucleotides line up with TRBD2. Gene TRBJ2-7 matches the end of the DNA better, so the J call may be wrong. CDR1 LGHNA and CDR2 YNFKEQ come from the germline V gene. This CDR3 contains 15 residues. The CDR3 loop reads CASSLRPGRGNEQYF. The CDR3 DNA sequence: TGTGCCAGCAGCCTTCGTCCGGGGAGGGGAAACGAGCAGTACTTC.

The chain is built from TRBV6-6 and TRBJ2-7; possibly TRBD2 for D (6 bases). The CDR3 is 16 amino acids. V was shortened by 7 bases and J by 4 bases, with 23 bases between the two germline ends. Germline lookup yields CDR1 MNHNY and CDR2 SVGAGI (reference sequence). CDR3 residues: CASTGGIGQGIYEQYF. CDR3 nucleotides: TGTGCCAGCACCGGCGGGATTGGGCAGGGAATTTACGAGCAGTACTTC.